This T cell receptor beta chain stems from a study of T-cell memory formation after mild COVID-19. Study conclusions and caveats: Within pre-infection memory, some responding clones were found, suggesting cross-reactive memory joined.

CDR1 and CDR2 from the germline V gene are MNHEY and SVGEGT. Between the trimmed V and J ends, which lost 2 bases and 6 bases, there was a span of 4 bases. The CDR3 spans 12 residues. TCR alpha and TCR beta cDNA libraries carrying sample barcodes and UMIs came from 5'RACE with constant-segment primers. TCRdb independently ran MiXCR on the 5' RACE reads; one entry per CDR3 protein. The repertoire has hundreds of thousands of distinct CDR3 sequences, approximately 14% of them found once; the top ten carry 22%. In this sample, this clonotype turned up many times. Its specificity is not known. The clonotype comes from a young man who had mild COVID-19 (a few samples of this study predate the infection). Cell type and time point are not known. The chain has TRBV6-2 or TRBV6-3 and TRBJ2-2, with D uncertain. The sequenced sample consisted of PBMCs or a T cell subset sorted from them (not recorded which). CDR3 protein: CASSYPPGELFF. CDR3 DNA: TGTGCCAGCAGTTACCCCCCCGGGGAGCTGTTTTTT.